This entry is about one TCR beta chain. This sample is part of a study of early T cells in non-severe SARS-CoV-2 infection. Trimming took off 2 bases at V and 3 bases at J, with 10 bases between the two ends. Germline V gene sequence: CDR1 KGHSH, CDR2 LQKENI. This CDR3 has 14 amino acids. TCRdb re-called the 5' RACE reads with MiXCR, one entry per CDR3 protein. The sample comprises about 83,000 distinct CDR3 sequences, roughly an eighth of which are singletons, and under 8% rests with the top ten. This receptor was taken from an adult who was a healthcare worker with PCR-confirmed SARS-CoV-2 infection or an uninfected control (not recorded which). This chain links TRBV18 with TRBJ1-1; tentative D call: TRBD1 (5 bases). The specimen was whole blood. This CDR3 is CASSPTGRDTEAFF. The CDR3 DNA reads TGTGCCAGCTCACCAACGGGCAGGGACACTGAAGCTTTCTTT.